The clone carrying this TCR delta chain was counted between two and nine times. CDR3 length equals 20 residues. Germline V lookup: CDR1 TSWWSYY, CDR2 QGS. Trimming cost V 3 bases and J 3 bases; bases outside gene matches: 16. The entry originates in a study of gamma-delta T cells after stem cell transplantation. TCRdb re-identified clones in the RT-PCR reads via CATT. Of 13,000 or so delta-chain clones listed, approximately 33% were seen once; the top ten hold around 3.9%. What was sequenced was gamma-delta T cells. J is TRDJ1 and V is TRDV1; TRDD3 aligns across 13 bases. The clonotype was recovered from a human donor. It is not recorded whose cells these are; they may come from a transplant donor. CDR3 amino acids: CALGDPPTHWGIRTPDKLIF. CDR3 sequence (DNA): TGTGCTCTTGGGGATCCTCCTACCCACTGGGGGATACGCACCCCCGATAAACTCATCTTT.